The 13 T cell receptor beta chains listed next were all sequenced from one sample in a study of OX40 agonist ivuxolimab in advanced cancers. The assay was immunoSEQ multiplex PCR, and TCRdb's table has in-frame clones only and misses some. Of about 46,000 clones detected, 80% to 90% appear once; the ten largest clones hold about 10%. Sequenced material: CD4+ or CD8+ T cells sorted from blood, taken in a trial of the OX40 agonist ivuxolimab. These receptors came from an adult with an advanced solid tumor such as melanoma, head and neck, liver or kidney cancer.

V is TRBV7-9 and J is TRBJ2-7, with D unresolved. The CDR3 runs to 10 residues. CDR1 SEHNR and CDR2 FQNEAQ come from the germline V gene (reference sequence). Deletions cut 5 bases from V and 5 bases from J, with 4 bases between. The CDR3 nucleotides are TGTGCCAGCAGCCCCGACGAGCAGTACTTC. This gives the protein CASSPDEQYF.

The chain is built from TRBV28 and TRBJ2-7, with D uncertain. CDR3 length equals 15 residues. Germline CDR1 and CDR2: MDHEN and SYDVKM. Trimming shortened V by 7 bases and J by 0 bases, and 16 bases separated the two germline ends. CDR3 sequence: CASTQTAGNSYEQYF. In nucleotides, the CDR3 is TGTGCCAGCACTCAGACCGCCGGAAACTCCTACGAGCAGTACTTC.

The genes are TRBV6-6 and TRBJ2-7; unclear D gene. Germline-derived CDR1 and CDR2 are MNHNY and SVGAGI (reference sequence). The CDR3 sequence is 14 residues long. The ends were cut back, 4 bases at V and 5 bases at J, with 15 bases in the middle. CDR3 in amino acids: CASSFVGGLHEQYF. For the CDR3, the DNA is TGTGCCAGCAGTTTTGTGGGTGGTCTCCACGAGCAGTACTTC.

This clone came up a few times. The chain is built from TRBV25-1 and TRBJ1-2; D ambiguous. This CDR3 has 11 amino acids. Germline values: CDR1 MGHDK, CDR2 SYGVNS. V shed 5 bases and J shed 6 bases, with 7 bases lying between them. CDR3 amino acids: CASSLGNGYTF. The CDR3 DNA reads as TGTGCCAGCAGTTTGGGTAATGGCTACACCTTC.

This clone came up once. The chain employs TRBV4-1 and TRBJ1-1; D is ambiguous. The germline V gene has CDR1 MGHRA and CDR2 YSYEKL. V gave up 1 base and J gave up 1 base, with 4 bases separating them. The CDR3 extends over 13 amino acids. The CDR3 loop is CASSQVKNTEAFF. The CDR3 nucleotides are TGCGCCAGCAGCCAAGTGAAGAACACTGAAGCTTTCTTT.

CDR3 loop: CASSHSPGQASGYTF. CDR3 DNA: TGCGCCAGCAGCCATTCTCCGGGACAGGCGTCCGGCTACACCTTC. The V and J genes are TRBV4-3 and TRBJ1-2, with TRBD1 matching 8 bases. In germline, CDR1 is LGHNA, CDR2 YSLEER. This CDR3 is 15 amino acids long. V lost 3 bases and J lost 8; bases outside the gene matches: 11.

The rearrangement joins TRBV7-2 to TRBJ1-5, with a weak D call TRBD1 (5 bases). This CDR3 has 15 amino acids. Germline CDR1 is SGHTA and CDR2 is FQGNSA. Between the trimmed V and J ends, which lost 3 bases and 0 bases, there was a span of 9 bases. The CDR3 region has the DNA TGTGCCAGCAGCTTCGGACAATATAGCAATCAGCCCCAGCATTTT. It yields the protein CASSFGQYSNQPQHF.

This chain joins TRBV7-8 and TRBJ1-2; 9 positions agree with TRBD1. V shed 7 bases and J 7 bases; nucleotides not matched to a gene: 10. Germline V gene sequence: CDR1 SGHVS, CDR2 FQNEAQ. CDR3 length: 14 residues. The CDR3, as DNA: TGTGCCAGCACTGCCTCCGGGACAGGGTCTGGCTACACCTTC. Encoded protein: CASTASGTGSGYTF. The whole variable domain, remainder taken from reference TRBV7-8 and TRBJ1-2, is GAGVSQSPRYKVAKRGQDVALRCDPISGHVSLFWYQQALGQGPEFLTYFQNEAQLDKSGLPSDRFFAERPEGSVSTLKIQRTQQEDSAVYLCASTASGTGSGYTFGSGTRLTVV.

This chain links TRBV9 with TRBJ1-1; 10 bases are a match to TRBD1. CDR3 length equals 15 residues. V was clipped by 4 bases and J by 1 base; unmatched bases: 4. Germline V gene lookup returns CDR1 SGDLS and CDR2 YYNGEE. Here the CDR3 DNA reads TGTGCCAGCAGCTTCCGGGACAGGGGGAACACTGAAGCTTTCTTT. It specifies CASSFRDRGNTEAFF.

This clone appeared a single time. V and J are TRBV2 and TRBJ2-3; D is undetermined. The CDR3 runs 14 residues. V gave up 3 bases and J gave up 2 bases, with 9 bases separating them. Germline lookup yields CDR1 SNHLY and CDR2 FYNNEI. The CDR3 loop reads CASSDTHSTDTQYF. In nucleotides, the CDR3 is TGTGCCAGCAGTGATACGCATTCCACAGATACGCAGTATTTT.

The chain joins TRBV5-6 to TRBJ1-1; 7 bases map to TRBD1. The CDR3 extends over 16 amino acids. The V segment lost 4 bases and the J segment 0 bases; nucleotides outside the gene matches: 9. Germline loops: CDR1 SGHDT, CDR2 YYEEEE. The CDR3 bases are TGTGCCAGCAGCCTCTATACCGGGACAGTGAACACTGAAGCTTTCTTT. It translates to CASSLYTGTVNTEAFF.

This clone was seen only once. CDR3 sequence (DNA): TGTGCCAGCAGCTTAGAAGGGACAGGGGAATCCTATGGCTACACCTTC. As protein: CASSLEGTGESYGYTF. The V gene is TRBV7-6, the J gene TRBJ1-2; 10 nucleotides match TRBD1. V lost 1 base and J lost 4; bases outside the gene matches: 6. Germline loops: CDR1 SGHVS, CDR2 FNYEAQ. CDR3 length equals 16 residues.

In this sample, this clone turned up once. The J gene is TRBJ2-7, the V gene TRBV4-3; 9 bases match TRBD2. Germline CDR1 is LGHNA and CDR2 is YSLEER. The CDR3 is 17 residues long. The V gene end was trimmed by 1 base and the J gene end by 6 bases; junction bases not matched to a gene: 13. The CDR3 is CASSQVLDSGRLSEQYF. The CDR3 DNA is TGCGCCAGCAGCCAAGTTTTGGATAGCGGGAGACTTTCCGAGCAGTACTTC.